This T cell receptor (beta chain) was sequenced during a study of T cells in Graves' hyperthyroidism and ophthalmopathy. Graves' hyperthyroidism was deemed stable absent ophthalmopathy progression within 18 months. RNA transcripts provided the source from which TCR beta CDR3 regions were amplified. TCR CDR3 underwent first-round RT-PCR with the HTBI primer set. TCRdb processed the multiplex PCR reads anew with MiXCR; each CDR3 protein has one entry. Of under 400,000 distinct CDR3 sequences detected, 15% to 20% appear once; the ten largest clones hold approximately 54%. Whole-study results and caveats: In blood, most of the thyroid clonotypes expanded above 0.001 were also present.

The V gene lost 1 base and the J gene lost 6 bases, with 13 bases spanning the gap. The CDR3 consists of 15 residues. CDR1 SGHDT and CDR2 YYEEEE come from the germline V gene. For this clonotype: Its antigen is undetermined.

This sequence was found in a woman in her fifties or sixties with Graves' hyperthyroidism. Material for sequencing was blood. J is TRBJ2-2 and V is TRBV5-6; possibly TRBD2 for D (6 bases). The CDR3 region is CASSLWGVRAGELFF. Written as DNA, the CDR3 is TGTGCCAGCAGCTTGTGGGGGGTCAGGGCCGGGGAGCTGTTTTTT.